These 23 T cell receptor beta chains were sequenced from one sample in a study of early stage breast cancer tumors. Libraries were prepared by immunoSEQ multiplex PCR; TCRdb keeps only in-frame clonotypes and omits some of them. Here the sample spans 25,000 to 30,000 clones, roughly 81% being singletons. The specimen sequenced was blood. The origin of the receptors is a person aged 50-59 years with breast cancer.

The genes are TRBV18 and TRBJ2-7; the match to TRBD2 covers 11 bases. J was trimmed by 7 bases and V by 6 bases; bases with no gene match: 11. The CDR3 is 15 amino acids. The germline gives CDR1 KGHSH, CDR2 LQKENI. The CDR3 is CASSPTSGGQGEQYF. In nucleotides, the CDR3 is TGTGCCAGCTCCCCTACTAGCGGGGGACAGGGTGAGCAGTACTTC.

The genes are TRBV7-9 and TRBJ1-5; D not resolved. The CDR3 covers 13 residues. Germline CDR1 reads SEHNR; CDR2 reads FQNEAQ (reference sequence). Trimming removed 2 bases at V and 0 bases at J, with 2 bases between. CDR3 nucleotides: TGTGCCAGCAGCTTAAATAGCAATCAGCCCCAGCATTTT. Encoded protein: CASSLNSNQPQHF.

This rearrangement joins TRBV15 to TRBJ1-5, with D unclear. Trimming cost V 0 bases and J 5 bases, with 14 bases left between them. The CDR3 spans 16 residues. Germline CDR1 and CDR2: LNHNV and YYDKDF (reference sequence). CDR3 in DNA: TGTGCCACCAGCAGAGATCGCAGCGGAAGGGATCAGCCCCAGCATTTT. This codes for CATSRDRSGRDQPQHF. Full variable domain (rest looked up from reference TRBV15 and TRBJ1-5): DAMVIQNPRYQVTQFGKPVTLSCSQTLNHNVMYWYQQKSSQAPKLLFHYYDKDFNNEADTPDNFQSRRPNTSFCFLDIRSPGLGDTAMYLCATSRDRSGRDQPQHFGDGTRLSIL.

The chain carries TRBV9 and TRBJ2-3, with 12 bases identical to TRBD2. From germline, CDR1 is SGDLS and CDR2 YYNGEE. The CDR3 is 15 amino acids. Germline trimming cut 3 bases from V and 3 bases from J; bases unmatched to any gene: 2. Written as DNA, the CDR3 is TGTGCCAGCAGCGCCGGACTAGCGGGAACAGATACGCAGTATTTT. Residues: CASSAGLAGTDTQYF. Based on the CDR3 plus reference TRBV9 and TRBJ2-3, the full variable domain is DSGVTQTPKHLITATGQRVTLRCSPRSGDLSVYWYQQSLDQGLQFLIQYYNGEERAKGNILERFSAQQFPDLHSELNLSSLELGDSALYFCASSAGLAGTDTQYFGPGTRLTVL.

The table lists this clone with a count of one. V gene TRBV6-6 combines with J gene TRBJ2-3; 7 bases are a match to TRBD2. The J segment lost 4 bases and the V segment lost 7 bases, leaving 8 bases of the junction unmatched. The V gene's germline CDR1 is MNHNY and CDR2 SVGAGI (reference sequence). The CDR3 loop spans 14 amino acids. CDR3 in DNA: TGTGCCAGCACCGCCGGACTAGGCGCAGATACGCAGTATTTT. This translates into CASTAGLGADTQYF.

The gene calls are TRBV6-5 and TRBJ1-2; D is uncertain. CDR3 length: 13 amino acids. Per germline, CDR1 MNHEY and CDR2 SVGAGI. Trimming shortened V by 4 bases and J by 8 bases, and 14 bases separated the two germline ends. The CDR3 DNA reads as TGTGCCAGCAGTTCTACTGCTTCGGGGGGCTACACCTTC. The encoded protein is CASSSTASGGYTF.

The chain links TRBV9 to TRBJ1-1, with 9 bases matching TRBD1. The CDR3 consists of 16 residues. V lost 2 bases to trimming and J lost 1 base; unmatched junction nucleotides: 6. Germline V gene lookup returns CDR1 SGDLS and CDR2 YYNGEE. The CDR3 is CASSVGTGPRNTEAFF. The CDR3 nucleotides are TGTGCCAGCAGCGTTGGGACAGGGCCAAGGAACACTGAAGCTTTCTTT.

The J gene is TRBJ2-3, the V gene TRBV6-1; 10 bases fit TRBD2. The CDR3 extends over 16 amino acids. The trim removed 1 base at V and 6 bases at J, leaving 7 bases unmatched. In germline, CDR1 is MNHNS, CDR2 SASEGT. CDR3 in amino acids: CASSEGSSGRTDTQYF. Written as DNA, the CDR3 is TGTGCCAGCAGTGAAGGGTCTAGCGGGAGAACGGATACGCAGTATTTT.

The gene calls are TRBV30 and TRBJ2-5; possibly TRBD2 for D (6 bases). CDR1 and CDR2 from the germline V gene are GTSNPN and SVGIG (reference sequence). V was cut by 0 bases and J by 3 bases, with 8 bases left in between. This CDR3 spans 13 amino acids. The CDR3, as DNA: TGTGCCTGGAGTGTAGGCGGGAAAGAGACCCAGTACTTC. Residues: CAWSVGGKETQYF. Filled out from reference TRBV30 and TRBJ2-5, the complete variable domain reads SQTIHQWPATLVQPVGSPLSLECTVEGTSNPNLYWYRQAAGRGLQLLFYSVGIGQISSEVPQNLSASRPQDRQFILSSKKLLLSDSGFYLCAWSVGGKETQYFGPGTRLLVL.

The CDR3 region has the DNA TGCGCCAGCAGCTTGGGGGCTGGGGCCAACGTCCTGACTTTC. It translates to CASSLGAGANVLTF. The chain uses TRBV5-1 and TRBJ2-6; D is unresolved. This CDR3 contains 14 residues. Germline V lookup: CDR1 SGHRS, CDR2 YFSETQ. V dropped 0 bases and J dropped 2 bases, with 3 bases sitting between them.

This sequence joins TRBV5-1 and TRBJ2-1; possibly TRBD1 for D (5 bases). CDR1 and CDR2 (germline): SGHRS, YFSETQ. The CDR3 is 14 residues long. Trimming shortened V by 0 bases and J by 8 bases, and 12 bases separated the two germline ends. CDR3 DNA: TGCGCCAGCAGCTTGGAGAACAGGTTCGATGAGCAGTTCTTC. Protein sequence: CASSLENRFDEQFF.

The chain combines TRBV15 with TRBJ2-5; D gene unclear. The CDR3 totals 14 residues. Trimming stripped 1 base from V and 5 bases from J, with 11 bases between. Germline-derived CDR1 and CDR2 are LNHNV and YYDKDF (reference sequence). Here the CDR3 DNA reads TGTGCCACCAGCAGAGCACGGGCTTTGGAGACCCAGTACTTC. Its protein is CATSRARALETQYF.

The genes are TRBV7-3 and TRBJ1-1; D remains ambiguous. Trimming took 5 bases from V and 4 from J, leaving 26 bases between them. Germline V gene data show CDR1 as SGHTA and CDR2 as FQGTGA. The CDR3 has 18 residues. CDR3: CASSPPTRASSLLTEAFF. The CDR3, as DNA: TGTGCCAGCAGCCCTCCCACCCGGGCCTCCTCGCTACTCACTGAAGCTTTCTTT.

The chain uses TRBV27 and TRBJ2-5, with D tentatively TRBD1 (5 bases). The CDR3 extends over 13 amino acids. CDR1 and CDR2 (germline): MNHEY, SMNVEV (reference sequence). The V end lost 5 bases, the J end lost 5 bases, and 12 bases lay between the germline ends. CDR3 amino acids: CASSQFGAETQYF. The CDR3 DNA follows: TGTGCCAGCAGTCAGTTTGGGGCCGAGACCCAGTACTTC.

This rearrangement joins TRBV2 to TRBJ1-2; D is unclear. Looked up from germline, CDR1 is SNHLY and CDR2 is FYNNEI. CDR3 length equals 12 residues. V dropped 6 bases and J dropped 1 base, with 6 bases sitting between them. The CDR3: CASREGNYGYTF. CDR3 sequence (DNA): TGTGCCAGCAGGGAGGGTAACTATGGCTACACCTTC. Using reference TRBV2 and TRBJ1-2 for the parts outside the CDR3, the full variable domain is EPEVTQTPSHQVTQMGQEVILRCVPISNHLYFYWYRQILGQKVEFLVSFYNNEISEKSEIFDDQFSVERPDGSNFTLKIRSTKLEDSAMYFCASREGNYGYTFGSGTRLTVV.

CDR3 sequence reads: CASSLDGGEQYF. The DNA of the CDR3 is TGTGCCAGCAGCTTGGACGGCGGGGAGCAGTACTTC. The chain carries TRBV5-4 and TRBJ2-7, with a possible D match to TRBD2 (5 bases). Trimming removed 0 bases at V and 7 bases at J, with 8 bases between. The CDR3 is 12 amino acids. Germline CDR1 is SGHNT and CDR2 is YYREEE (reference sequence).

The chain carries TRBV5-6 and TRBJ1-2; D uncertain. The CDR3 covers 15 residues. Germline V lookup: CDR1 SGHDT, CDR2 YYEEEE. V was cut by 0 bases and J by 2 bases, with 11 bases left in between. DNA of the CDR3: TGTGCCAGCAGCTTGGAGCCCAGCTACAACTATGGCTACACCTTC. This translates into CASSLEPSYNYGYTF.

The chain has TRBV6-1 and TRBJ2-3; D remains unclear. CDR3 length equals 14 residues. Germline CDR1 and CDR2: MNHNS and SASEGT. V lost 1 base and J 6 bases, leaving 11 bases between the germline ends. The CDR3 region is CASSEVRLSDTQYF. The CDR3 region has the DNA TGTGCCAGCAGTGAAGTACGCCTTAGTGATACGCAGTATTTT.

The chain has TRBV27 and TRBJ2-2; 7 bases agree with TRBD1. CDR1 is MNHEY and CDR2 is SMNVEV in the germline V gene (reference sequence). The CDR3 loop spans 13 amino acids. J was trimmed by 3 bases and V by 8 bases; bases with no gene match: 3. This CDR3 reads CASGTEYTGELFF. The DNA for the CDR3 is TGTGCCAGCGGGACAGAGTACACCGGGGAGCTGTTTTTT.

The V and J genes are TRBV5-1 and TRBJ1-1; 8 nucleotides align to TRBD1. Germline V gives CDR1 SGHRS, CDR2 YFSETQ. The CDR3 loop spans 15 amino acids. The V and J ends lost 1 base and 3 bases, in that order; junction bases with no gene match: 5. The CDR3 protein is CASSLSDRGDTEAFF. The CDR3 region has the DNA TGCGCCAGCAGCTTGTCCGACAGGGGTGACACTGAAGCTTTCTTT. The full variable domain, rest sourced from reference TRBV5-1 and TRBJ1-1, is KAGVTQTPRYLIKTRGQQVTLSCSPISGHRSVSWYQQTPGQGLQFLFEYFSETQRNKGNFPGRFSGRQFSNSRSEMNVSTLELGDSALYLCASSLSDRGDTEAFFGQGTRLTVV.

The V call is TRBV4-3, the J call TRBJ2-3; tentative D call: TRBD2 (6 bases). This CDR3 contains 14 residues. Trimming pared 4 bases from V and 1 base from J, leaving 9 bases between. The germline V gene has CDR1 LGHNA and CDR2 YSLEER. CDR3: CASSLGGGTDTQYF. CDR3 in DNA: TGCGCCAGCAGCCTTGGAGGGGGCACAGATACGCAGTATTTT.

The chain is built from TRBV10-3 and TRBJ1-5, with 9 bases that match TRBD1. Germline V gives CDR1 ENHRY, CDR2 SYGVKD. The length of the CDR3 is 14 residues. The V and J ends lost 7 bases and 4 bases, in that order; junction bases with no gene match: 5. CDR3: CAINSGQGNQPQHF. CDR3 nucleotides: TGTGCCATCAACTCGGGACAGGGTAATCAGCCCCAGCATTTT.

The chain is built from TRBV9 and TRBJ2-7, with D possibly matching TRBD1 (6 bases). Trimming removed 4 bases at V and 6 bases at J, with 17 bases between. Germline values: CDR1 SGDLS, CDR2 YYNGEE. CDR3 length equals 14 residues. The CDR3: CASSPGQGRGEQYF. CDR3 DNA: TGTGCCAGCAGCCCGGGACAAGGAAGAGGCGAGCAGTACTTC. Full variable domain (rest looked up from reference TRBV9 and TRBJ2-7): DSGVTQTPKHLITATGQRVTLRCSPRSGDLSVYWYQQSLDQGLQFLIQYYNGEERAKGNILERFSAQQFPDLHSELNLSSLELGDSALYFCASSPGQGRGEQYFGPGTRLTVT.